This entry is about one T cell receptor (beta chain). Its target is not known. The length of the CDR3 is 12 residues. From germline, CDR1 is SQVTM and CDR2 ANQGSEA. Trimming left V 2 bases short and J 4 bases short, with 8 bases between. Assay: immunoSEQ multiplex PCR; the TCRdb copy retains only in-frame clones and omits some. The sample carries approximately 25,000 clones, 70% to 85% recorded once. Specified time point: recipient sample about 28 days before transplant, after cytoreduction. Samples: about 28 days before transplant, then days 30, 100 and 180 after. This sample was included in a study of T cell clonotyping in hematopoietic cell transplantation. The wider study: Pretransplant recipient samples were taken after cytoreduction. Study conclusions and caveats: No sorting was done, leaving CD4 and CD8 contributions mixed. Recipient TCR diversity dropped after transplant; expanded clonotypes rose from day 30 to 180.

The genes are TRBV29-1 and TRBJ1-2; D is uncertain. This receptor was obtained from a woman aged 55-70 years with acute myeloid leukemia. Some clones in this sample may be carry-over from other donors' samples. The sequencing here drew on peripheral blood mononuclear cells, taken before stem cell transplant. The CDR3 DNA reads as TGCAGCGTTGAAACAGACTCCTATGGCTACACCTTC. It encodes CSVETDSYGYTF. The variable domain in full, completed from reference TRBV29-1 and TRBJ1-2, reads SAVISQKPSRDICQRGTSLTIQCQVDSQVTMMFWYRQQPGQSLTLIATANQGSEATYESGFVIDKFPISRPNLTFSTLTVSNMSPEDSSIYLCSVETDSYGYTFGSGTRLTVV.